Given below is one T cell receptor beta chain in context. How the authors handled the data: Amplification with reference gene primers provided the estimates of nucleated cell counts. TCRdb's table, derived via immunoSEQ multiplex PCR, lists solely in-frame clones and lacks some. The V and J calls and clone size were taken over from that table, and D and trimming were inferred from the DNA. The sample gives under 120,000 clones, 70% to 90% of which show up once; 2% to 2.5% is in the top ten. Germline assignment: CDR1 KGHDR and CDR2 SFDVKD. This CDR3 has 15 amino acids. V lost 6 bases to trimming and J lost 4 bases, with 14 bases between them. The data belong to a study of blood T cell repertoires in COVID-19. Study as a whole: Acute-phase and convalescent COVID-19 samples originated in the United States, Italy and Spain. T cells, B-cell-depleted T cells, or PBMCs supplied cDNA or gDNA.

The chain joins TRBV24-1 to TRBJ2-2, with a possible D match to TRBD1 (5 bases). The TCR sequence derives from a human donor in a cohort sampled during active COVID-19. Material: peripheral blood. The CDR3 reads CATSKTQAVTGELFF. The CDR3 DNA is TGTGCCACCAGTAAAACACAGGCGGTCACCGGGGAGCTGTTTTTT.